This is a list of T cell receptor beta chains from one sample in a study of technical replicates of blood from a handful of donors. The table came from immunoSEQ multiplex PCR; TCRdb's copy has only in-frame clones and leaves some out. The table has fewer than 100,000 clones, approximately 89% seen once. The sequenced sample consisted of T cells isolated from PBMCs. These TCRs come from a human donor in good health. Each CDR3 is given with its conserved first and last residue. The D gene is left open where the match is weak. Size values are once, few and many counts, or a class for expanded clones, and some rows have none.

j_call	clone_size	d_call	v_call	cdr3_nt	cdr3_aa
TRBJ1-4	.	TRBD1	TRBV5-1	TGCGCCAGCAGCTTGGGGGGACAGGGGGCGGAAAAACTGTTTTTT	CASSLGGQGAEKLFF
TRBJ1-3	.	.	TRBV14	TGTGCCAGCAGCCCTTACGGGAGCTCTGGAAACACCATATATTTT	CASSPYGSSGNTIYF
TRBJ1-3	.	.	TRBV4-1	TGCGCCAGCAGCCCGGACCGACAGTTAGTCTCTGGAAACACCATATATTTT	CASSPDRQLVSGNTIYF
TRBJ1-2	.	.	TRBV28	TGTGCCAGCAGTTTAGTGACAGACAGCTATGGCTACACCTTC	CASSLVTDSYGYTF
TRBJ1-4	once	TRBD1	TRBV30	TGTGCCTGGAGCCCAGGACAGGGGAGCAATGAAAAACTGTTTTTT	CAWSPGQGSNEKLFF
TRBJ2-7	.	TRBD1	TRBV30	TGTGCCTGGAGTGGGTACAAGGACAGGGGTTACGAGCAGTACTTC	CAWSGYKDRGYEQYF
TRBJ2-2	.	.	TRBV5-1	TGCGCCAGCAGCGCAGTTCACGCGAACACCGGGGAGCTGTTTTTT	CASSAVHANTGELFF
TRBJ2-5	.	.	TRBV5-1	TGCGCCAGCAGCGCACAACGGGACAACCAAGAGACCCAGTACTTC	CASSAQRDNQETQYF
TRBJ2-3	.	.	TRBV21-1	TGTGCCAGCAGCAAAGAATTGAGACTAGCAGATACGCAGTATTTT	CASSKELRLADTQYF
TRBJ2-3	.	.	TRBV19	TGTGCCAGTAGTATAGTGGCCGACACAGATACGCAGTATTTT	CASSIVADTDTQYF
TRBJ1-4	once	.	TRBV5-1	TGCGCCAGCCGATTACGGACAGCCGCAACTAATGAAAAACTGTTTTTT	CASRLRTAATNEKLFF
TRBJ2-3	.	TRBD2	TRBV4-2	TGTGCCAGCAGCCAAGTCCCAGCGGGAGGAACAGATACGCAGTATTTT	CASSQVPAGGTDTQYF
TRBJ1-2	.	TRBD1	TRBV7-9	TGTGCCAGCAGCTCCCCCTATCTGGACAGGTCCTTACACTATGGCTACACCTTC	CASSSPYLDRSLHYGYTF
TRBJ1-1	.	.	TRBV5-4	TGTGCCAGCAGCTCCGGGACACCCCCCTGGAGCACTGAAGCTTTCTTT	CASSSGTPPWSTEAFF
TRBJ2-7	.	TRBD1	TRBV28	TGTGCCAGCAAAAGGGACAGGGATTACTACGAGCAGTACTTC	CASKRDRDYYEQYF
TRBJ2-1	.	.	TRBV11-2	TGTGCCAGCAGCTTAGATCCTCGGGAGTACAATGAGCAGTTCTTC	CASSLDPREYNEQFF
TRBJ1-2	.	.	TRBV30	TGTGCCTCCCGGGGGTTCGGGTATGGCTACACCTTC	CASRGFGYGYTF
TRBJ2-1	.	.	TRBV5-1	TGCGCCAGCAGCTTGTCTACGGGAGAAAATATTTACAATGAGCAGTTCTTC	CASSLSTGENIYNEQFF
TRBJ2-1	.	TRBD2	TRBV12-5	TGTGCTAGTGGTACAGGACTAGCCCATGAGCAGTTCTTC	CASGTGLAHEQFF
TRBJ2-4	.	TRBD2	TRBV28	TGTGCCAGCAGTTTACCCGGGACTAGCGGGAGAGTCAAAAACATTCAGTACTTC	CASSLPGTSGRVKNIQYF
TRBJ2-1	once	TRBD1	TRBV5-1	TGCGCCAGCAGCCACTGGGACAGCGGTAATGAGCAGTTCTTC	CASSHWDSGNEQFF
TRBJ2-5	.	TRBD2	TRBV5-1	TGCGCCAGCAGCTTGGAAGTCCTAGCGGGAGGGCCTCCGCAAGAGACCCAGTACTTC	CASSLEVLAGGPPQETQYF
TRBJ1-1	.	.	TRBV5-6	TGTGCCAGCCATAGGGGGGGTTTTGACACTGAAGCTTTCTTT	CASHRGGFDTEAFF
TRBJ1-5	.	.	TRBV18	TGTGCCAGCTCACCTACAAATCAGCCCCAGCATTTT	CASSPTNQPQHF
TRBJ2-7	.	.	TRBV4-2	TGTGCCAGCAGCCAAGGCGCCTCCTACGAGCAGTACTTC	CASSQGASYEQYF
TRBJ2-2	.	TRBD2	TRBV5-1	TGCGCCAGCAGCTTGGGGCTAGCGGACGGCACCGGGGAGCTGTTTTTT	CASSLGLADGTGELFF
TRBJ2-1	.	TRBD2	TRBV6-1	TGTGCCAGCTCAAGACTAGCGGGTATGGACAATGAGCAGTTCTTC	CASSRLAGMDNEQFF
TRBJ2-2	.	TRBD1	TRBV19	TGTGCCAGTAGTCTAAGAGACAGGGGCGCCGGGGAGCTGTTTTTT	CASSLRDRGAGELFF